This T cell receptor (beta chain) was retrieved from a study of T cell repertoires in cytomegalovirus infection. Across the whole study: An indication of both CMV infection and matching HLA type came from public TCR beta signatures. Findings and limits, study-wide: Carriers of CMV and the relevant HLA type were discriminated by public TCR beta frequency. HLA-C-restricted CMV clonotypes gave the most frequent clonotype in two of eight donors.

CDR3 size: 11 residues. Germline assignment: CDR1 SNHLY and CDR2 FYNNEI. MiXCR, applied by TCRdb to the reads, yields one record per CDR3 protein. The sample contains almost 550,000 distinct CDR3 sequences, 15% to 20% of which appear only once. This clonotype was seen a few times. What it binds is not known. The rearrangement uses TRBV2 and TRBJ1-2; D not certain. This TCR was recovered from a human donor in good health (CMV status not recorded). Some clones in this sample may be carry-over from other donors' samples. Material for sequencing was CD8+ T cells from PBMCs. DNA for the CDR3: TGTGTTAAGACGGAAGTAAATGGCTACACCTTC. Translation: CVKTEVNGYTF.